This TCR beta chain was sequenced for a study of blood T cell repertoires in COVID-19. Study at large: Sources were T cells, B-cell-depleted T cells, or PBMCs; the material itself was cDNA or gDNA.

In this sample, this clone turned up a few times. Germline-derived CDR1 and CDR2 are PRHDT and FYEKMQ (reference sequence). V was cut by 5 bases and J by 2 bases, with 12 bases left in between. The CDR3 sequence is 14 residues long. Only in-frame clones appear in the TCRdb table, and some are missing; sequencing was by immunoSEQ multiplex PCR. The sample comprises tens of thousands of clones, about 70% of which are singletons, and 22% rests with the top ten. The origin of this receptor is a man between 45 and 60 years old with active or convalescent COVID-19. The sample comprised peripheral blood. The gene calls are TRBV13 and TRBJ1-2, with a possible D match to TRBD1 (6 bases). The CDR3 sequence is CASSIPGTNYGYTF. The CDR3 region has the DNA TGTGCCAGCAGCATACCCGGGACAAACTATGGCTACACCTTC.